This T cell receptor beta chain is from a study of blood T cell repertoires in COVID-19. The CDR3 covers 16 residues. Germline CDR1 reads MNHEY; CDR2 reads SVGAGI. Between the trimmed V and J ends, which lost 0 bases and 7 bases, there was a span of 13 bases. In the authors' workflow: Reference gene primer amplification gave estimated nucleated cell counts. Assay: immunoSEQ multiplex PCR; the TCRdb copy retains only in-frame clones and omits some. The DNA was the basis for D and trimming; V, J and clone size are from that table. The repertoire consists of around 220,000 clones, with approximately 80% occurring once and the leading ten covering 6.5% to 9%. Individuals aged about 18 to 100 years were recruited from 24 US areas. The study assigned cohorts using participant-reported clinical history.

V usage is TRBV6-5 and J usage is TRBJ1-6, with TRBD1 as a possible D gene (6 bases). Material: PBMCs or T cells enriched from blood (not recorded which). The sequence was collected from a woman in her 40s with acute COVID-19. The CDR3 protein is CASSYSRQAGNSPLHF. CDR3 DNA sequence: TGTGCCAGCAGTTACTCTAGACAGGCCGGCAATTCACCCCTCCACTTT.